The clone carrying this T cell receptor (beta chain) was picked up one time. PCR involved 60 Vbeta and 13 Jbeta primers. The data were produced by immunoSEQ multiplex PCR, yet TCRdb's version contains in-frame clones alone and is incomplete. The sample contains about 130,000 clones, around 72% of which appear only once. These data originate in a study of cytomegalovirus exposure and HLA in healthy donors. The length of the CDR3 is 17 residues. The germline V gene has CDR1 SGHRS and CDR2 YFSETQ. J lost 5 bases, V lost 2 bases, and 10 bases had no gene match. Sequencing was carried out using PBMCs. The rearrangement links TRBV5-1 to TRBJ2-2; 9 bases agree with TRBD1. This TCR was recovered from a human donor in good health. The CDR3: CASSFRFTGTGTGELFF. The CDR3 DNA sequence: TGCGCCAGCAGCTTTCGCTTCACGGGGACAGGGACCGGGGAGCTGTTTTTT.